This T cell receptor beta chain was recovered during a study of blood T cells in healthy people across ages. Trimming shortened V by 4 bases and J by 2 bases, and 13 bases separated the two germline ends. This CDR3 is 15 amino acids long. CDR1 is SEHNR, CDR2 FQNEAQ, per germline (reference sequence). There are a few counts of this clonotype. It was with a sample-barcoded 5' primer and a J-beta primer mix that a second PCR of about 6 to 12 cycles was run. TCRdb called the 5' RACE reads again in MiXCR, with one record for every CDR3 protein. The sample lists 750,000 to 850,000 distinct CDR3 sequences, around 25% occurring once. This sample also appeared in a second study, on T cells of mothers and their children.

The clonotype comes from a boy under 18 in good health. The sample comprised blood. The chain carries TRBV7-9 and TRBJ2-3; D might be TRBD1 (5 bases). This chain's CDR3 is CASSSSGFDTDTQYF. CDR3 nucleotide sequence: TGTGCCAGCAGCTCATCAGGGTTTGACACAGATACGCAGTATTTT.